The clone carrying this T cell receptor beta chain was recorded a few times. Its antigen is not known. The sample belongs to a study of long-term antiretroviral therapy in people with HIV. Study observations and caveats: The clones with expansion before ART were dominant in the repertoire at all time points.

The V end was cut by 5 bases, the J end by 6 bases, with 13 bases between. CDR1 and CDR2 (germline): SEHNR, FQNEAQ (reference sequence). This CDR3 spans 14 amino acids. Every one of the participants with HIV received treatment in the United States. Sequencing used immunoSEQ v3.0 at survey level. TCRdb's copy holds only in-frame clones and misses some; the assay was immunoSEQ multiplex PCR. The sample lists around 15,000 clones; roughly 84% were seen once. The V and J genes are TRBV7-9 and TRBJ2-2; the D gene could be TRBD1 or TRBD2 (5 bases each). This receptor was obtained from a middle-aged woman with HIV. Here the sequenced sample was unsorted PBMCs, taken 0.5 years after starting antiretroviral therapy. The CDR3 sequence is CASSGDGRPGELFF. The CDR3 DNA is TGTGCCAGCAGCGGGGACGGTCGTCCCGGGGAGCTGTTTTTT.